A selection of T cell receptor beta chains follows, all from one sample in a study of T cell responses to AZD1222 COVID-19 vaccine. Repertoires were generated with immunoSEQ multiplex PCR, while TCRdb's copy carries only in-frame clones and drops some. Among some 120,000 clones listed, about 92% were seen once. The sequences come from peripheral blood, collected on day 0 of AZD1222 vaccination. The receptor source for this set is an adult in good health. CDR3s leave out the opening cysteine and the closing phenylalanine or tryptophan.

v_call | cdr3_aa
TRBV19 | ASSIFSGSMFNSGYT
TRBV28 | ASSSSGTGWGDQPQH
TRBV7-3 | ASSDDRDNYNEQF
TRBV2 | ASTGQRGSYEQY
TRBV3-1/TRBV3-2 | ASSQVWAGVYGYT
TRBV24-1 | ATSDGPTSGRADEQF
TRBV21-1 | ASSLQLGRPEVPWVSPLH
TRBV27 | ASSPRDSGNSPLH
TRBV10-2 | ASGNWISGANVLT
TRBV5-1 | ASSLGTGRGNTEAF
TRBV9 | ASSAEGGASYNEQF
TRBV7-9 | ASRLPGYNEQF
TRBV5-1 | ASRPILAGVHNEQF
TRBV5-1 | ASSLVLDYGYT
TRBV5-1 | ASSLEQVQETQY
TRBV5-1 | ASSSLRDGFNEKLF
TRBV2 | ASRGDNEKLF
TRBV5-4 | ASGRQGASMNTEAF
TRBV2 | ASRGAGELF
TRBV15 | ATSRVKGIVSNQPQH
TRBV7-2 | ASSKTGQPQYEQY
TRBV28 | ASSFFLGLETGVTYEQY
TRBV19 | ASTGDRGLAGELF
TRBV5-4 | ASSLGTSGRVGGEQF
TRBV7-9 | ASSSVGGQGSGISYEQY
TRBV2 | ASRGLAASTDTQY
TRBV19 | ASSFLRDSNTEAF
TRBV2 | ASSEDRWRDEQY
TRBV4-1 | ASSQSLGDEQY
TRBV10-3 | AISAENEKLF
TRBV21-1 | ASSKALSGQNNEQF
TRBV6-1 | ASSEIGQGTLH
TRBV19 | ASSISGELF
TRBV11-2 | ASSLVGSGNYGYT
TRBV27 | ASSTGGYGYT
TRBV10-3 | AISLDGGPDEKLF
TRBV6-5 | ASSWAGNTIY
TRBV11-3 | ASSQDRGRDTGELF
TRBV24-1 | ATSDPGQGQETQY
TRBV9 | ASSPGGATNEKLF
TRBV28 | ASSTKTVLGQPQH
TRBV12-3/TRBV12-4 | ASSLRGDEQF
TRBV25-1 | ASSYNYGYT
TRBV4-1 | ASSHGTDYQPQH
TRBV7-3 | ASSSDRTLGETQY
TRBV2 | ASSEDTLLNYGYT